These 27 T cell receptor beta chains were all obtained from the same sample, sequenced in a study of vaccination and CD4 T cells after COVID-19. The antigens of these receptors remain unknown. The Oncomine TCR Beta short-read assay sequenced DNA from cultured CD4+ T cells. TCRdb used MiXCR to reprocess the PCR reads, holding one entry per CDR3 protein. Of some 5,000 distinct CDR3 sequences listed, around 71% were seen once; the top ten hold roughly a quarter. Treatment indicated: 10-day PBMC culture with coronavirus spike peptide pools or control peptides (ViraFEST assay). What was sequenced was CD4+ T cells from blood, cultured in vitro. The receptors here all came from a human donor who had recovered from COVID-19.

The genes are TRBV28 and TRBJ1-1, with D unresolved. This CDR3 has 12 residues. CDR1 and CDR2 from the germline V gene are MDHEN and SYDVKM. Trimming pared 7 bases from V and 9 bases from J, leaving 15 bases between. The CDR3 region is CASTPSGTKAFF. CDR3 nucleotide sequence: TGTGCCAGCACCCCCTCAGGTACCAAAGCTTTCTTT.

The chain has TRBV11-3 and TRBJ1-3; D not certain. V was trimmed by 3 bases and J by 0 bases, leaving 9 bases between them. The germline V gene has CDR1 SGHNT and CDR2 YENEEA. This CDR3 has 15 amino acids. DNA for the CDR3: TGTGCCAGCAGCTTTGACAACTACTCTGGAAACACCATATATTTT. This sequence encodes CASSFDNYSGNTIYF.

This clonotype is classed as large. CDR3 sequence reads: CASSRDRQQETQYF. CDR3 in DNA: TGTGCCAGCAGCCGAGACCGACAGCAAGAGACCCAGTACTTC. The genes are TRBV7-8 and TRBJ2-5; TRBD1 might be the D (5 bases). Per the germline V gene, CDR1 is SGHVS and CDR2 is FQNEAQ. This CDR3 is 14 amino acids long. The V end lost 5 bases, the J end lost 2 bases, and 12 bases lay between the germline ends.

The chain recombines TRBV7-2 with TRBJ1-5; tentatively, D is TRBD1 (5 bases). CDR1 and CDR2 (germline): SGHTA, FQGNSA. This CDR3 spans 16 amino acids. V was trimmed by 1 base and J by 1 base, leaving 11 bases between them. In nucleotides, the CDR3 is TGTGCCAGCAGCTTAGGGTGGGGCGGGAGCAATCAGCCCCAGCATTTT. Translating it yields CASSLGWGGSNQPQHF.

The V call is TRBV6-5, the J call TRBJ1-2, with 7 bases that match TRBD1. The trim removed 0 bases at V and 8 bases at J, leaving 9 bases unmatched. The CDR3 consists of 15 residues. The germline gives CDR1 MNHEY, CDR2 SVGAGI. Written as DNA, the CDR3 is TGTGCCAGCAGTTACTCGAGGGACAGACCTGGAGGCTACACCTTC. It translates to CASSYSRDRPGGYTF.

Here the CDR3 reads CASSLVSGDMGNQPQHF. CDR3 DNA sequence: TGTGCCAGCAGCTTAGTCTCCGGTGACATGGGCAATCAGCCCCAGCATTTT. The chain combines TRBV7-8 with TRBJ1-5; no reliable D call. V lost 1 base and J 2 bases, leaving 15 bases between the germline ends. This CDR3 has 17 amino acids. The V gene's germline CDR1 is SGHVS and CDR2 FQNEAQ.

This chain connects TRBV6-1 to TRBJ2-7, with 13 bases aligning to TRBD2. J gave up 1 base and V 6 bases, and 6 bases lay outside the gene matches. This CDR3 has 16 residues. The V gene's germline CDR1 is MNHNS and CDR2 SASEGT. CDR3 amino acids: CASSRLAGGGSYEQYF. CDR3 nucleotides: TGTGCCAGCAGCAGACTAGCGGGAGGAGGGTCCTACGAGCAGTACTTC.

The chain links TRBV18 to TRBJ1-5; D ambiguous. V lost 2 bases to trimming and J lost 5 bases, with 10 bases between them. The length of the CDR3 is 14 residues. CDR1 is KGHSH and CDR2 is LQKENI in the germline V gene. In nucleotides, the CDR3 is TGTGCCAGCTCACCAATTCAGGATGATCAGCCCCAGCATTTT. Protein product: CASSPIQDDQPQHF.

J is TRBJ2-4 and V is TRBV2; no reliable D call. The CDR3 is made up of 10 amino acids. Trimming left V 6 bases short and J 6 bases short, with 3 bases between. Germline values: CDR1 SNHLY, CDR2 FYNNEI. The CDR3 reads CASRGNIQYF. CDR3 nucleotide sequence: TGTGCCAGCAGGGGAAACATTCAGTACTTC.

V gene TRBV7-9 combines with J gene TRBJ1-3; D unresolved. In germline, CDR1 is SEHNR, CDR2 FQNEAQ (reference sequence). V shed 0 bases and J shed 2 bases, with 11 bases lying between them. This CDR3 is built from 16 residues. The CDR3 region is CASSLAKGIAGNTIYF. The CDR3 DNA is TGTGCCAGCAGCTTAGCGAAGGGCATAGCTGGAAACACCATATATTTT.

The V and J genes are TRBV7-9 and TRBJ1-1; the D gene is possibly TRBD1 (5 bases). Germline CDR1 and CDR2: SEHNR and FQNEAQ (reference sequence). The CDR3 spans 13 residues. The V end was cut by 0 bases, the J end by 3 bases, with 5 bases between. The CDR3 protein is CASSLAGDTEAFF. The CDR3 DNA follows: TGTGCCAGCAGCTTAGCGGGGGACACTGAAGCTTTCTTT. Together with reference TRBV7-9 and TRBJ1-1, the CDR3 gives the full variable domain: DTGVSQNPRHKITKRGQNVTFRCDPISEHNRLYWYRQTLGQGPEFLTYFQNEAQLEKSRLLSDRFSAERPKGSFSTLEIQRTEQGDSAMYLCASSLAGDTEAFFGQGTRLTVV.

The rearrangement uses TRBV6-2 or TRBV6-3 and TRBJ2-7, with D perhaps matching TRBD2 (6 bases). Per germline, CDR1 MNHEY and CDR2 SVGEGT. The CDR3 loop spans 15 amino acids. Trimming took 7 bases from V and 6 from J, leaving 22 bases between them. Written as DNA, the CDR3 is TGTGCCAGCACCCCCCGCATAGCGGCGGGCCGCGAGCAGTACTTC. Translation: CASTPRIAAGREQYF.

The rearrangement links TRBV6-5 to TRBJ2-7, with D possibly matching TRBD1 (5 bases). Per the germline V gene, CDR1 is MNHEY and CDR2 is SVGAGI. With 6 bases removed from V and 6 bases from J, the gap between germline ends came to 24 bases. The CDR3 length is 16 residues. CDR3 DNA: TGTGCCAGCAGCTACATTGGCCCTGATCAGGGCCGCGAGCAGTACTTC. Protein product: CASSYIGPDQGREQYF.

The chain links TRBV20-1 to TRBJ1-1; the match to TRBD1 covers 10 bases. Germline V lookup: CDR1 DFQATT, CDR2 SNEGSKA (reference sequence). The CDR3 runs 16 residues. V trimming: 5 bases; J trimming: 0 bases; junction bases outside the gene matches: 9. This CDR3 is CSALDRGGGMNTEAFF. The CDR3 DNA reads as TGCAGTGCTCTGGACAGGGGGGGAGGGATGAACACTGAAGCTTTCTTT.

The CDR3 sequence: CSAGQGVGEKLFF. DNA of the CDR3: TGCAGTGCTGGGCAGGGGGTGGGTGAAAAACTGTTTTTT. The chain has TRBV20-1 and TRBJ1-4; 7 bases map to TRBD1. This CDR3 contains 13 residues. The germline CDR1 and CDR2 sequences are DFQATT and SNEGSKA (reference sequence). Unmatched junction bases numbered 7, after V lost 5 bases and J lost 7 bases.

The chain couples TRBV7-9 to TRBJ2-5, with 7 nucleotides matching TRBD2. The CDR3 has 15 amino acids. Germline CDR1 reads SEHNR; CDR2 reads FQNEAQ (reference sequence). Unmatched junction bases numbered 6, after V lost 1 base and J lost 4 bases. The CDR3 here is CASSLEAGVVETQYF. CDR3 coding DNA: TGTGCCAGCAGCTTAGAGGCGGGAGTGGTAGAGACCCAGTACTTC.

V is TRBV7-6 and J is TRBJ2-2; tentative D call: TRBD2 (6 bases). There are 16 residues in the CDR3. V dropped 2 bases and J dropped 0 bases, with 10 bases sitting between them. Looked up from germline, CDR1 is SGHVS and CDR2 is FNYEAQ. CDR3 DNA: TGTGCCAGCAGCTTATGGGACTCCGCGAACACCGGGGAGCTGTTTTTT. As protein: CASSLWDSANTGELFF.

The table lists this clonotype with a count of one. The chain recombines TRBV7-9 with TRBJ1-3, with no clear D. Between the trimmed V and J ends, which lost 7 bases and 0 bases, there was a span of 10 bases. This CDR3 spans 14 amino acids. Germline CDR1 is SEHNR and CDR2 is FQNEAQ (reference sequence). This CDR3 reads CASTTGSSGNTIYF. In DNA form, the CDR3 reads TGTGCCAGCACCACGGGGAGCTCTGGAAACACCATATATTTT.

This chain connects TRBV7-2 to TRBJ1-2; a possible D gene is TRBD1 (5 bases). Trimming removed 2 bases from V and 8 bases from J, with 18 bases in between. The CDR3 totals 15 residues. Germline values: CDR1 SGHTA, CDR2 FQGNSA. CDR3 protein: CASSLIDSLVGGYTF. CDR3 coding DNA: TGTGCCAGCAGCTTAATAGACAGTCTCGTTGGGGGCTACACCTTC.

The CDR3 DNA follows: TGTGCCAGCAGTGTAGGGGGACGAGGCACCGGGGAGCTGTTTTTT. As protein: CASSVGGRGTGELFF. The V gene is TRBV6-4, the J gene TRBJ2-2; tentative D call: TRBD1 (6 bases). Germline values: CDR1 MRHNA, CDR2 SNTAGT. The CDR3 is 15 amino acids. Trimming removed 4 bases at V and 4 bases at J, with 13 bases between.

The CDR3 protein is CASSASMGGSDQPQHF. The DNA for the CDR3 is TGTGCCAGCAGCGCGTCAATGGGGGGGAGTGATCAGCCCCAGCATTTT. This sequence joins TRBV7-2 and TRBJ1-5; tentatively, D is TRBD1 (5 bases). The length of the CDR3 is 16 residues. V lost 5 bases and J 5 bases, leaving 19 bases between the germline ends. Germline V gene data show CDR1 as SGHTA and CDR2 as FQGNSA.

This chain uses TRBV7-2 with TRBJ1-1; D is ambiguous. The CDR3 runs 13 residues. With 6 bases removed from V and 1 base from J, the gap between germline ends came to 9 bases. The germline V gene encodes CDR1 SGHTA and CDR2 FQGNSA. The DNA for the CDR3 is TGTGCCAGCAGTCCCCGGGAGAACACTGAAGCTTTCTTT. Encoded protein: CASSPRENTEAFF.

This sequence joins TRBV29-1 and TRBJ2-5; D is uncertain. The germline gives CDR1 SQVTM, CDR2 ANQGSEA. Trimming stripped 3 bases from V and 5 bases from J, with 7 bases between. CDR3 length: 11 amino acids. CDR3 amino acids: CSVETRETQYF. CDR3 in DNA: TGCAGCGTTGAGACCCGGGAGACCCAGTACTTC.

CDR3 bases: TGTGCCAGTAGTGGGGACAGGGACGAGACCCAGTACTTC. This codes for CASSGDRDETQYF. The rearrangement links TRBV19 to TRBJ2-5; 9 bases map to TRBD1. This CDR3 has 13 amino acids. In germline, CDR1 is LNHDA, CDR2 SQIVND (reference sequence). The V segment lost 5 bases and the J segment 5 bases; nucleotides outside the gene matches: 3.

V usage is TRBV11-2 and J usage is TRBJ2-1; 7 nucleotides align to TRBD1. The CDR3 has 14 amino acids. Per the germline V gene, CDR1 is SGHAT and CDR2 is FQNNGV. Losses at the gene ends were 4 bases for V and 9 bases for J; bases not matched to a gene: 9. The CDR3 region has the DNA TGTGCCAGCAGCTCGCTCAGACAGGGACCTGAGCAGTTCTTC. This translates into CASSSLRQGPEQFF.

The chain uses TRBV2 and TRBJ2-3; no reliable D call. The V end was cut by 6 bases, the J end by 0 bases, with 7 bases between. This CDR3 has 13 amino acids. Looked up from germline, CDR1 is SNHLY and CDR2 is FYNNEI. CDR3 nucleotide sequence: TGTGCCAGCAGGACCCCTAGCACAGATACGCAGTATTTT. Translation: CASRTPSTDTQYF.

This clonotype was observed a handful of times. The rearrangement links TRBV20-1 to TRBJ1-1; 8 nucleotides agree with TRBD1. The CDR3 totals 16 residues. Per germline, CDR1 DFQATT and CDR2 SNEGSKA (reference sequence). The junction had 14 bases not matched to a gene; V was cut back by 5 bases and J by 3 bases. The CDR3: CSASQGGLERDTEAFF. The CDR3 nucleotides are TGCAGTGCTTCACAGGGGGGCTTGGAACGGGACACTGAAGCTTTCTTT.